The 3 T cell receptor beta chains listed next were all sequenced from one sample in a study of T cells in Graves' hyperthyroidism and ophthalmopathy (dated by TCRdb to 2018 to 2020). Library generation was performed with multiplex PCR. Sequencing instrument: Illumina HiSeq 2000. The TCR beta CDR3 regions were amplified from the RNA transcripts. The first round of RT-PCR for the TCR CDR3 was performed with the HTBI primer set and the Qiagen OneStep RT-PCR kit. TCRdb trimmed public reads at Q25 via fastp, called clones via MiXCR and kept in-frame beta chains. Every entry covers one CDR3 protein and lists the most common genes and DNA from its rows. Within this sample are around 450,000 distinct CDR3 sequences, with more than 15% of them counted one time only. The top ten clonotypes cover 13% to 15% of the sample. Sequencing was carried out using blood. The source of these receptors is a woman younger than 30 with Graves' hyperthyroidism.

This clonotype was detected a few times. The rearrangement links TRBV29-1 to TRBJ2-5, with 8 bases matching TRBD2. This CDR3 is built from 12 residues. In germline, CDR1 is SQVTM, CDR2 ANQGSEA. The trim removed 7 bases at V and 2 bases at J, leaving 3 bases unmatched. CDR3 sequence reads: CSAGTRQETQYF. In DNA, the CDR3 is TGCAGCGCGGGGACTAGACAAGAGACCCAGTACTTC.

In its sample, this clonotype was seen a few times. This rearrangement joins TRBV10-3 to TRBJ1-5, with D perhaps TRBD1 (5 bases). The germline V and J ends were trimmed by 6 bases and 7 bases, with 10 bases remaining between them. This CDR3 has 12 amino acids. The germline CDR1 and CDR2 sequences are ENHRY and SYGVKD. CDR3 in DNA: TGTGCCATCAGCGGGACGGACCAGCCCCAGCATTTT. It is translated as CAISGTDQPQHF.

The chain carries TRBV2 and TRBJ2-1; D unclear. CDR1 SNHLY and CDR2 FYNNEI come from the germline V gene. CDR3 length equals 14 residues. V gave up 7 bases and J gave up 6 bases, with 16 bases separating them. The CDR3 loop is CASNMVATFNEQFF. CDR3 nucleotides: TGTGCCAGCAATATGGTCGCGACTTTCAATGAGCAGTTCTTC. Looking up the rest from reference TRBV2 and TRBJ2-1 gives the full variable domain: EPEVTQTPSHQVTQMGQEVILRCVPISNHLYFYWYRQILGQKVEFLVSFYNNEISEKSEIFDDQFSVERPDGSNFTLKIRSTKLEDSAMYFCASNMVATFNEQFFGPGTRLTVL.